This T cell receptor beta chain originates from a study of T cells in localized non-small cell lung cancer. Broader study findings: Since sequencing was restricted to only one region of the tumor, intratumor heterogeneity remains a possibility.

This clone is a singleton in its sample. Its matching antigen is unknown. Clones were read by immunoSEQ multiplex PCR, and TCRdb kept only the in-frame ones, dropping some. The table lists 35,000 or so clones, around nine tenths of them singletons. This CDR3 spans 14 amino acids. CDR1 and CDR2 from the germline V gene are MNHEY and SMNVEV (reference sequence). V lost 3 bases to trimming and J lost 7 bases; unmatched junction nucleotides: 5. Sequenced material: peripheral blood, taken before any cancer treatment. The TCR sequence derives from a woman aged 35 to 70 with stage I lung adenocarcinoma. This chain joins TRBV27 and TRBJ1-5; 8 bases are a match to TRBD1. The CDR3 reads CASSFQGAAQPQHF. The CDR3 region has the DNA TGTGCCAGCAGTTTTCAGGGGGCGGCCCAGCCCCAGCATTTT.